The T cell receptor (beta chain) described here comes from a study of response to subunit inactivated influenza vaccine. Study-level points and caveats: Only a handful of new T cells, the authors suggested, are recruited with each seasonal influenza vaccination.

TCRdb recomputed calls from the RT-PCR reads with MiXCR, one row per CDR3 protein. Of a few hundred thousand distinct CDR3 sequences in the sample, about 14% were seen once. V dropped 0 bases and J dropped 7; count of bases not matched to a gene: 10. The CDR3 runs 16 residues. Germline CDR1 reads SGHDN; CDR2 reads FVKESK. Only a few counts were recorded for this clonotype. Antigen specificity is unknown. The sequence was obtained from a man aged 45-60 years who received an inactivated influenza vaccine. This chain connects TRBV14 to TRBJ2-3, with 7 bases identical to TRBD2. Sequencing was performed on PBMCs from blood, taken 12 days after vaccination. In DNA form, the CDR3 reads TGTGCCAGCAGCCAAGACGCCGGGACTACCGTCTATACGCAGTATTTT. Protein sequence: CASSQDAGTTVYTQYF. The entire variable domain, with the rest obtained from reference TRBV14 and TRBJ2-3, is as follows: EAGVTQFPSHSVIEKGQTVTLRCDPISGHDNLYWYRRVMGKEIKFLLHFVKESKQDESGMPNNRFLAERTGGTYSTLKVQPAELEDSGVYFCASSQDAGTTVYTQYFGPGTRLTVL.